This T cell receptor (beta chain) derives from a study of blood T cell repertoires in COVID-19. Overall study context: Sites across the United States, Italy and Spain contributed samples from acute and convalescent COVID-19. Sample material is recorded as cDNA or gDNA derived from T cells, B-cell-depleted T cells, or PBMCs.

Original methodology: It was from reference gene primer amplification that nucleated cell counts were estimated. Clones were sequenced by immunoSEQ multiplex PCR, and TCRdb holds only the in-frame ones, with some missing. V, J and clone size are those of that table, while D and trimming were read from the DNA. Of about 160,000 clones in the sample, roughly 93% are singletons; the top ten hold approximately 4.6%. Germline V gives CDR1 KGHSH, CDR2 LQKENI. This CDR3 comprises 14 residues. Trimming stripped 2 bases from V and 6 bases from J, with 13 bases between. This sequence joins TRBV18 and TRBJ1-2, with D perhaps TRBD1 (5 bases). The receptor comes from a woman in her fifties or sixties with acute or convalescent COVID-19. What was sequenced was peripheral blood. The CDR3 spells CASSPSTEGHGYTF. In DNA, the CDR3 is TGTGCCAGCTCACCATCCACGGAGGGGCATGGCTACACCTTC.